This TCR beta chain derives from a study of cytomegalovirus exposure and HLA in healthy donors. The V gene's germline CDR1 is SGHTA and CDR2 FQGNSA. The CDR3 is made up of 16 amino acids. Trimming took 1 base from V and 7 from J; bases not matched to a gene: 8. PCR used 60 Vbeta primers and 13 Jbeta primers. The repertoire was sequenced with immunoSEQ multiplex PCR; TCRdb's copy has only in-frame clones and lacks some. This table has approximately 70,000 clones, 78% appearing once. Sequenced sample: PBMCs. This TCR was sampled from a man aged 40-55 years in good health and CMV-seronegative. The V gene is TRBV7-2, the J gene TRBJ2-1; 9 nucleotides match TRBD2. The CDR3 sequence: CASSLEWAGGGNEQFF. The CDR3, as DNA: TGTGCCAGCAGCTTAGAATGGGCGGGAGGGGGAAATGAGCAGTTCTTC.